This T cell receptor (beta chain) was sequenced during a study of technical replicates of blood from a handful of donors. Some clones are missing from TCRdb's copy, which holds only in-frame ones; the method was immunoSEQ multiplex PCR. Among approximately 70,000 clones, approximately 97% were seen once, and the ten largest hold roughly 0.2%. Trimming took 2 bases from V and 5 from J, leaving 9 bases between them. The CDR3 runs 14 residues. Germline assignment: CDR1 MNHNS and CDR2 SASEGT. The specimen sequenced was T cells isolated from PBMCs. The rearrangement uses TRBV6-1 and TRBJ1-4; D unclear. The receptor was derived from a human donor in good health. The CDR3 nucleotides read TGTGCCAGCAGTGAAATGACATCAAATGAAAAACTGTTTTTT. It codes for CASSEMTSNEKLFF.